This TCR beta chain came from a study of T cell clonotyping in hematopoietic cell transplantation. Study results and caveats: Broader posttransplant TCR repertoire diversity was predicted by graft donor and pretransplant recipient Inverse Simpson Index values. CD4 and CD8 repertoire contributions could not be separated without sorting.

Germline V CDR1 and CDR2: LNHDA, SQIVND (reference sequence). The CDR3 contains 10 residues. The ends were cut back, 10 bases at V and 7 bases at J, with 10 bases in the middle. Time point denoted: recipient sample about 28 days before transplant, after cytoreduction. Blood collection times were about day -28 and days 30, 100, 180 posttransplant. Produced via immunoSEQ multiplex PCR; TCRdb's table is partial and in-frame only. The repertoire consists of about 76,000 clones, with 90% to 96% occurring once and the leading ten covering around 1.7%. This clone appeared once. What it binds is unknown. This receptor was taken from a woman in her fifties or sixties with acute myeloid leukemia. Some clones in this sample may be carry-over from other donors' samples. This specimen consisted of peripheral blood mononuclear cells, obtained before stem cell transplant. The chain has TRBV19 and TRBJ1-2; the D is unclear. The CDR3 region is CATRELGYTF. The CDR3 bases are TGTGCCACCCGGGAACTTGGCTACACCTTC. The variable domain in full, completed from reference TRBV19 and TRBJ1-2, reads DGGITQSPKYLFRKEGQNVTLSCEQNLNHDAMYWYRQDPGQGLRLIYYSQIVNDFQKGDIAEGYSVSREKKESFPLTVTSAQKNPTAFYLCATRELGYTFGSGTRLTVV.